This TCR beta chain is from a study of cytomegalovirus exposure and HLA in healthy donors. V was pared by 3 bases and J by 5 bases, with 12 bases between. This CDR3 has 14 amino acids. CDR1 and CDR2 from the germline V gene are SGDLS and YYNGEE. Libraries were prepared by immunoSEQ multiplex PCR; TCRdb keeps only in-frame clonotypes and omits some of them. The sample holds about 190,000 clones, around 84% seen once. This chain uses TRBV9 with TRBJ1-3; perhaps TRBD1 as D (6 bases). Sequenced: PBMCs. The source is a man aged 18-30 years in good health and CMV-seropositive. CDR3 in DNA: TGTGCCAGCAGCGCTCCAGGGGCTCGAAACACCATATATTTT. Encoded protein: CASSAPGARNTIYF. The complete variable domain, with remaining parts taken from reference TRBV9 and TRBJ1-3, reads DSGVTQTPKHLITATGQRVTLRCSPRSGDLSVYWYQQSLDQGLQFLIQYYNGEERAKGNILERFSAQQFPDLHSELNLSSLELGDSALYFCASSAPGARNTIYFGEGSWLTVV.